Many counts were recorded for the clone carrying this TCR beta chain. The data stem from a study of blood T cells in healthy people across ages. Researchers isolated at least 7 million PBMCs per sample. Each sample yielded at least 6 micrograms of PBMC total RNA. This CDR3 is 15 amino acids long. CDR1 and CDR2 (germline): DFQATT, SNEGSKA (reference sequence). V was trimmed by 2 bases and J by 6 bases, leaving 20 bases between them. Then a second PCR, running roughly 7 to 11 cycles, was carried out with a sample-barcoded 5' primer and a J-beta primer mix. All cDNA molecules were each tagged by a template-switch adaptor with 12 random nucleotides. A single record per CDR3 protein comes from TCRdb applying MiXCR to the 5' RACE reads. The sample carries around 1,900,000 distinct CDR3 sequences, about two fifths recorded once.

Sequencing input: blood. The TCR originated in a human donor in good health. This chain uses TRBV20-1 with TRBJ2-7; D perhaps matches TRBD2 (6 bases). CDR3 sequence: CSARKTRTDYGEQYF. CDR3 coding DNA: TGCAGTGCTAGAAAGACTAGGACGGACTACGGCGAGCAGTACTTC.